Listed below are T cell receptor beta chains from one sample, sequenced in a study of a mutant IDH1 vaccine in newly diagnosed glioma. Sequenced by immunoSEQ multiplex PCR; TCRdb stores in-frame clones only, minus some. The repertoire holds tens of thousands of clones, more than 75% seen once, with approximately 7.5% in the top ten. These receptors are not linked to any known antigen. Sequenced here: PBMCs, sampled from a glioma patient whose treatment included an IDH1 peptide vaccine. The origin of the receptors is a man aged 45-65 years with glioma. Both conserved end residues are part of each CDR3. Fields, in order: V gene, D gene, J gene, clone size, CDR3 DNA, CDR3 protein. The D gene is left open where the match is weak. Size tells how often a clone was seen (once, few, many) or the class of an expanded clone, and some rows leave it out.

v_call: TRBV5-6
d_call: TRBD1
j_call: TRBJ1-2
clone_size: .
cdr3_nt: TGTGCCAGCAGCCGGGGACAGGGGGCGGACTATGGCTACACCTTC
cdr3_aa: CASSRGQGADYGYTF

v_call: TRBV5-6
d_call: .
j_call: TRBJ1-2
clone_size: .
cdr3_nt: TGTGCCAGCCGATTGGCCGGGACGCCCTTAAATGGCTACACCTTC
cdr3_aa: CASRLAGTPLNGYTF

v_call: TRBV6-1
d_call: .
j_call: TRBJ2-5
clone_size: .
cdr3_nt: TGTGCCAGCACAGAGCGTAGCGTCCAAGAGACCCAGTACTTC
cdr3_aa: CASTERSVQETQYF

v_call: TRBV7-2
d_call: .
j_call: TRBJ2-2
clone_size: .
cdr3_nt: TGTGCCAGCACCCTATACCAGGGGAATACCGGGGAGCTGTTTTTT
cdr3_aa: CASTLYQGNTGELFF

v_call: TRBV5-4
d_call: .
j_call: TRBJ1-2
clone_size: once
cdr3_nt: TGTGCCAGCAGCTTGGCACGGAGTAACTATGGCTACACCTTC
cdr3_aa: CASSLARSNYGYTF

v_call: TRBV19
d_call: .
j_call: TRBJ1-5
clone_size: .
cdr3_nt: TGTGCCAGTAGTATCCCAGGGGACCAGCCCCAGCATTTT
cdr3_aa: CASSIPGDQPQHF

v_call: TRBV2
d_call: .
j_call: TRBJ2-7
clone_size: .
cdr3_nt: TGTGCCAGCAGTGAAGGCCTAGGGGGATTCTACGAGCAGTACTTC
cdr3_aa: CASSEGLGGFYEQYF

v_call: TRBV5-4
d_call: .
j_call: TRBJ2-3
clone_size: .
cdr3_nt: TGTGCCAGCAGCTTGGATCAGTACATCACAGATACGCAGTATTTT
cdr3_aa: CASSLDQYITDTQYF

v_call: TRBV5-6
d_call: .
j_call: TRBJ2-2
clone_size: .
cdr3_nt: TGTGCCAGCAGCTTAGGTCCCGACCCTGTAAACACCGGGGAGCTGTTTTTT
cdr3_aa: CASSLGPDPVNTGELFF

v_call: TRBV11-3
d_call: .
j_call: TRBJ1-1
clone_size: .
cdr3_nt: TGTGCCAGCCGCGAGGGAGATACTGAAGCTTTCTTT
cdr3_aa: CASREGDTEAFF

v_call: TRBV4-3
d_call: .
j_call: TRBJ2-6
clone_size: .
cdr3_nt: TGCGCCAGCAGCCAAGCCACGGATGGGGCCAACGTCCTGACTTTC
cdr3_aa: CASSQATDGANVLTF

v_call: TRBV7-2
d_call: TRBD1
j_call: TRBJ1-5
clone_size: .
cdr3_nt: TGTGCCAGCAGCTCCCCGGGACAGGGTCATCAGCCCCAGCATTTT
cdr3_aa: CASSSPGQGHQPQHF

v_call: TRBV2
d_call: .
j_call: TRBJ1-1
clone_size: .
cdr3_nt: TGTGCCAGCAGAGATCCGGGGGTTGGAGCTTTCTTT
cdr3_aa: CASRDPGVGAFF

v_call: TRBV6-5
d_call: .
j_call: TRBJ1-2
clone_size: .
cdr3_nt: TGTGCCAGCAGTTACGGATACCAAGGCGGCTACACCTTC
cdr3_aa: CASSYGYQGGYTF

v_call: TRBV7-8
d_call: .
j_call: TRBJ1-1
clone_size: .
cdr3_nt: TGTGCCAGCAGTCGAACAGGGTCCACTGAAGCTTTCTTT
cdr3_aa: CASSRTGSTEAFF

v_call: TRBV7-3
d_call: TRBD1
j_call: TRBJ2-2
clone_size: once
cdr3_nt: TGTGCCAGCAGCTTGGACAGGGATGGGACCGGGGAGCTGTTTTTT
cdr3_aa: CASSLDRDGTGELFF

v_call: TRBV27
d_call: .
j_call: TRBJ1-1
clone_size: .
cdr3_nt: TGTGCCAGCAGTTTAGCGTACGGATCAGAAGCTTTCTTT
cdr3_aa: CASSLAYGSEAFF

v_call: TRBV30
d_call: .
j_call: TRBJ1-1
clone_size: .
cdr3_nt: TGTGCCTGGAGTGCCGAGGAGGGTGAAGCTTTCTTT
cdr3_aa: CAWSAEEGEAFF

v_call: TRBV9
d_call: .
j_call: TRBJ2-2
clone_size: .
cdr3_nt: TGTGCCAGCAGCGTTTCAGGGGACACCGGGGAGCTGTTTTTT
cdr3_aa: CASSVSGDTGELFF

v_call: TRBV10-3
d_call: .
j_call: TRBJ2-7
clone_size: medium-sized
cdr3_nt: TGTGCCATCAGTGGGGAGGTCGGTAAACAGTACTTC
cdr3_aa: CAISGEVGKQYF

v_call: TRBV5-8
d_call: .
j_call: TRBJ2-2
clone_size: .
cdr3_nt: TGTGCCAGCAGCTTGGGTCAACGGGTCGGGGAGCTGTTTTTT
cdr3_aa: CASSLGQRVGELFF

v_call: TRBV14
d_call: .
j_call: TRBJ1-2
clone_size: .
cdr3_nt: TGTGCCAGCAGTGACGGACGGAACGACTATGGCTACACCTTC
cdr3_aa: CASSDGRNDYGYTF

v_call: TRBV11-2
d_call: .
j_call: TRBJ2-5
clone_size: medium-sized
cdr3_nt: TGTGCCAGCAGCCTTAGAAGGAGAGAGACCCAGTACTTC
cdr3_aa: CASSLRRRETQYF

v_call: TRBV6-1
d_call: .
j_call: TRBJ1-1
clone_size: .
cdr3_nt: TGTGTGAGCAGTCAATTTCGGAACACTGAAGCTTTCTTT
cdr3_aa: CVSSQFRNTEAFF

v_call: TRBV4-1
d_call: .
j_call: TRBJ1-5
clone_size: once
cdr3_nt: TGCGCCAGCAGCCAAGATGTAATCAGCGACAGGAATCAGCCCCAGCATTTT
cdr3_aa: CASSQDVISDRNQPQHF

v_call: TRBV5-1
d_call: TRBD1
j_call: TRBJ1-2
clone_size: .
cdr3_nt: TGCGCCAGCACCCAAAAAGGGGACAGGGTGGACGGCTACACCTTC
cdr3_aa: CASTQKGDRVDGYTF

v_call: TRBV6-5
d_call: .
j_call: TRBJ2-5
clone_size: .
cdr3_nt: TGTGCCAGCAGTTACTCGAGTCCACAGGGTGGAGAGACCCAGTACTTC
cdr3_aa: CASSYSSPQGGETQYF

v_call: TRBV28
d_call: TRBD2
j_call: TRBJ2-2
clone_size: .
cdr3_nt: TGTGCCAGCCGGAGCGGGAGGGCCACCGGGGAGCTGTTTTTT
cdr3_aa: CASRSGRATGELFF

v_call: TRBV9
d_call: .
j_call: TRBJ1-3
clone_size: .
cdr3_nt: TGTGCCAGCAGCACCTCGGGAAGCTCTGGAAACACCATATATTTT
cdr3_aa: CASSTSGSSGNTIYF

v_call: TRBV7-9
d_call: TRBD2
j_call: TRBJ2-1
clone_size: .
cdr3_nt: TGTGCCAGCAGCTCTCAGCGGGAGTGGTCCTACAATGAGCAGTTCTTC
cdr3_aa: CASSSQREWSYNEQFF

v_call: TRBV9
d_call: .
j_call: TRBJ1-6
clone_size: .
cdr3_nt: TGTGCCAGCAGCGTAGATGGTTGGACCTTTCGTTCACCCCTCCACTTT
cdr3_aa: CASSVDGWTFRSPLHF

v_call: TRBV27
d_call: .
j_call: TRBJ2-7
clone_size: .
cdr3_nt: TGTGCCAGCAGTCCTCTCGGCCAGGAAGGGGAGCAGTACTTC
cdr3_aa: CASSPLGQEGEQYF

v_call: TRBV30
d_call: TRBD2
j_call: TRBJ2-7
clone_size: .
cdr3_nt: TGTGCCTGGAGCCCCGGGACTAGCGGGGCCTACGAGCAGTACTTC
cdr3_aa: CAWSPGTSGAYEQYF

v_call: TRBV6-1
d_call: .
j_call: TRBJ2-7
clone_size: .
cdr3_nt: TGTGCCAGCAGTGAATGGGCCTACGAGCAGTACTTC
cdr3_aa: CASSEWAYEQYF

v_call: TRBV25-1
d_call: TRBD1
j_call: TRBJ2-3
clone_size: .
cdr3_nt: TGTGCCAGCAGTGACTCCGGACAGGGTGATGACTCGCAGTATTTT
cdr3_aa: CASSDSGQGDDSQYF

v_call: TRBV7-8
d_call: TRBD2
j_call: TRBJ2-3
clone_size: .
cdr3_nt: TGTGCCAGCAGCCCAGCGGGGGGCAGGGCGCAGTATTTT
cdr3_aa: CASSPAGGRAQYF

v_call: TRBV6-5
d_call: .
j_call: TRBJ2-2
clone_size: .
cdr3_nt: TGTGCCAGCAGTTACATAGCCGCCGGGGAGCTGTTTTTT
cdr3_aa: CASSYIAAGELFF

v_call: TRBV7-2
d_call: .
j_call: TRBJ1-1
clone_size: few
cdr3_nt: TGTGCCAGCAGCCGTCGGGGCCCAAACACTGAAGCTTTCTTT
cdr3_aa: CASSRRGPNTEAFF

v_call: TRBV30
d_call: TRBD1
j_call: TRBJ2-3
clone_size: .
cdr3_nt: TGTGCCTGGGGTACAGGGGGCGCGGATACGCAGTATTTT
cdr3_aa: CAWGTGGADTQYF

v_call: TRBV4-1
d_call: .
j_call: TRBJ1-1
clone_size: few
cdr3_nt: TGCGCCAGCAGCATTCTCTTATCAGGGCCCCCTGAAGCTTTCTTT
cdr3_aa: CASSILLSGPPEAFF